A single sample is the source of the 19 T cell receptor beta chains below, sequenced in a study of T cell repertoires in cytomegalovirus infection. TCRdb used MiXCR to reprocess the reads, holding one entry per CDR3 protein. The sample holds around 450,000 distinct CDR3 sequences, roughly a third seen once. The material sequenced was PBMCs. Receptors were obtained from a human donor in good health (CMV status not recorded). Some clones in this sample may be carry-over from other donors' samples.

In the case of this clonotype: This may arise from a read error, as a much more abundant clone is one base away. The chain joins TRBV7-2 to TRBJ1-5; D not resolved. This CDR3 spans 15 amino acids. CDR1 SGHTA and CDR2 FQGNSA come from the germline V gene. The CDR3 sequence: CASSPRLGSNQTQHF. In nucleotides, the CDR3 is TGTGCCAGCAGCCCACGCCTGGGGTCCAATCAGACCCAGCATTTT.

The table lists this clonotype with a few counts. The CDR3 here is CASSPLPENQPQHF. CDR3 bases: TGTGCCAGCTCACCGTTACCAGAAAATCAGCCCCAGCATTTT. The chain carries TRBV18 and TRBJ1-5, with unresolved D. V was clipped by 3 bases and J by 4 bases, with 10 bases between them. CDR1 and CDR2 from the germline V gene are KGHSH and LQKENI. The CDR3 contains 14 residues.

In nucleotides, the CDR3 is TGTGCCAGCAGTTCTCGCGCCCAGGGTTATTTCAATCAGCCCCAGCATTTT. This encodes CASSSRAQGYFNQPQHF. V and J are TRBV6-8 and TRBJ1-5, with TRBD1 as a possible D gene (5 bases). This CDR3 contains 17 residues. V was pared by 4 bases and J by 3 bases, with 19 bases between. Germline loops: CDR1 MNHGY, CDR2 SAAAGT.

This clonotype was counted only a few times. The V call is TRBV5-6, the J call TRBJ1-1; D ambiguous. Germline loops: CDR1 SGHDT, CDR2 YYEEEE. The length of the CDR3 is 15 residues. V was pared by 0 bases and J by 4 bases, with 13 bases between. Written as DNA, the CDR3 is TGTGCCAGCAGCTTGGTAGGGCGGCGTAGCACTGAAGCTTTCTTT. Its protein is CASSLVGRRSTEAFF.

Turning to this clonotype: This may arise from a read error, as a much more abundant clone is one base away. This chain's CDR3 is CATVDRGNTDAFF. In nucleotides, the CDR3 is TGTGCCACCGTCGACAGGGGGAACACTGATGCTTTCTTT. The V call is TRBV6-6, the J call TRBJ1-1, with 9 bases aligning to TRBD1. From germline, CDR1 is MNHNY and CDR2 SVGAGI (reference sequence). The CDR3 contains 13 residues.

The rearrangement uses TRBV6-5 and TRBJ2-5; 11 bases align to TRBD2. The J segment lost 3 bases and the V segment lost 0 bases, leaving 6 bases of the junction unmatched. The CDR3 is made up of 17 amino acids. Looked up from germline, CDR1 is MNHEY and CDR2 is SVGAGI. Here the CDR3 reads CASSYSREGLAEETQYF. For the CDR3, the DNA is TGTGCCAGCAGTTACTCGCGAGAGGGACTAGCGGAAGAGACCCAGTACTTC.

This clonotype appeared many times. This chain links TRBV6-6 with TRBJ2-1, with D maybe TRBD2 (6 bases). Trimming took 0 bases from V and 9 from J, leaving 12 bases between them. From germline, CDR1 is MNHNY and CDR2 SVGAGI (reference sequence). This CDR3 is 14 amino acids long. CDR3 nucleotide sequence: TGTGCCAGCAGTTACTCGATTGGAGGGGCTGAGCAGTTCTTC. Amino acid sequence: CASSYSIGGAEQFF.

This chain connects TRBV7-3 to TRBJ2-5; D is possibly TRBD1 (6 bases). The germline gives CDR1 SGHTA, CDR2 FQGTGA. Trimming took 2 bases from V and 5 from J, leaving 15 bases between them. The CDR3 runs 15 residues. CDR3 coding DNA: TGTGCCAGCAGCTTATTCAGGGGAAAAGGGGAGACCCAGTACTTC. Its translation: CASSLFRGKGETQYF. Supplemented by reference TRBV7-3 and TRBJ2-5, the full variable domain reads GAGVSQTPSNKVTEKGKYVELRCDPISGHTALYWYRQSLGQGPEFLIYFQGTGAADDSGLPNDRFFAVRPEGSVSTLKIQRTERGDSAVYLCASSLFRGKGETQYFGPGTRLLVL.

This clonotype was recorded a few times. The chain is built from TRBV4-3 and TRBJ2-3, with TRBD2 matching 12 bases. From germline, CDR1 is LGHNA and CDR2 YSLEER. After removal of 4 bases from V and 4 bases from J, the junction contained 12 bases not matched to a gene. The CDR3 totals 18 residues. The CDR3 protein is CASSPDPSSGGAPDTQYF. The CDR3 DNA reads TGCGCCAGCAGCCCCGACCCCTCTAGCGGGGGGGCCCCAGATACGCAGTATTTT.

This clonotype was detected only a few times. The chain recombines TRBV6-1 with TRBJ2-3, with TRBD1 matching 7 bases. The CDR3 totals 18 residues. V lost 3 bases and J lost 3; bases outside the gene matches: 15. Germline CDR1 is MNHNS and CDR2 is SASEGT. In DNA form, the CDR3 reads TGTGCCAGCAGTGAGTACTCACCTATGGGACAGCTAACAGATACGCAGTATTTT. It yields the protein CASSEYSPMGQLTDTQYF.

The CDR3 DNA reads as TGTGCCAGCAGTTTACCTACGAACACCGGGGAGCTGTTTTTT. This sequence encodes CASSLPTNTGELFF. The chain employs TRBV12-3 or TRBV12-4 and TRBJ2-2; D not resolved. This CDR3 is built from 14 residues. Between the trimmed V and J ends, which lost 2 bases and 0 bases, there was a span of 4 bases.

Details on this clonotype: Since no conserved phenylalanine or tryptophan closes the CDR3, a read error is the likely cause. The rearrangement joins TRBV7-8 to TRBJ2-2, with 7 nucleotides matching TRBD1. Germline loops: CDR1 SGHVS, CDR2 FQNEAQ. The CDR3 consists of 16 residues. CDR3 in DNA: TGTGCCAGCCGCTTAGAAGGAACAGGGGTCCCCGGGGAGCTGTTTTTG. Amino acids: CASRLEGTGVPGELFL.

J is TRBJ2-3 and V is TRBV12-3 or TRBV12-4, with D unresolved. The CDR3 totals 14 residues. V gave up 1 base and J gave up 2 bases, with 7 bases separating them. Here the CDR3 reads CASSLVWPTDTQYF. The CDR3 bases are TGTGCCAGCAGTTTAGTTTGGCCCACAGATACGCAGTATTTT.

The rearrangement uses TRBV20-1 and TRBJ2-3; 8 positions match TRBD2. Unmatched junction bases numbered 5, after V lost 6 bases and J lost 0 bases. In germline, CDR1 is DFQATT, CDR2 SNEGSKA (reference sequence). The CDR3 loop spans 14 amino acids. This CDR3 reads CSATSGTSTDTQYF. CDR3 nucleotides: TGCAGTGCAACTAGCGGAACTAGCACAGATACGCAGTATTTT.

This clonotype has just a few counts. V gene TRBV6-2 or TRBV6-3 combines with J gene TRBJ1-1; TRBD1 agrees at 8 bases. CDR3 length: 14 residues. The germline CDR1 and CDR2 sequences are MNHEY and SVGEGT. The junction had 5 bases not matched to a gene; V was cut back by 4 bases and J by 4 bases. CDR3 residues: CASSFHDRGTEAFF. The CDR3 DNA is TGTGCCAGCAGTTTCCACGACAGGGGCACTGAAGCTTTCTTT.

The chain carries TRBV28 and TRBJ1-6; no reliable D call. Trimming pared 11 bases from V and 6 bases from J, leaving 26 bases between. This CDR3 spans 17 amino acids. CDR1 is MDHEN and CDR2 is SYDVKM in the germline V gene. CDR3 sequence reads: CAACFGGSRGGNSPLHF. CDR3 bases: TGTGCCGCCTGTTTTGGAGGTTCTCGGGGTGGTAATTCACCCCTCCACTTT.

V usage is TRBV20-1 and J usage is TRBJ2-7, with D perhaps being TRBD1 or TRBD2 (6 bases each). Between the trimmed V and J ends, which lost 3 bases and 1 base, there was a span of 10 bases. From germline, CDR1 is DFQATT and CDR2 SNEGSKA (reference sequence). This CDR3 comprises 13 residues. CDR3 DNA sequence: TGCAGTGCTAGCGGGGGCAGTTCCTACGAGCAGTACTTC. Protein: CSASGGSSYEQYF.

The chain uses TRBV12-3 or TRBV12-4 and TRBJ1-4; D possibly corresponds to TRBD1 (5 bases). This CDR3 is 16 amino acids long. The V and J ends lost 6 bases and 0 bases respectively, with 14 bases between them. CDR3 region: CASSPRDHATNEKLFF. In DNA form, the CDR3 reads TGTGCCAGCAGCCCCCGGGACCATGCAACTAATGAAAAACTGTTTTTT.

The chain recombines TRBV12-3 or TRBV12-4 with TRBJ2-2; 7 bases are shared with TRBD2. The V gene end was trimmed by 6 bases and the J gene end by 7 bases; junction bases not matched to a gene: 11. The length of the CDR3 is 15 residues. CDR3 sequence: CASSPTGGNSGELFF. CDR3 sequence (DNA): TGTGCCAGCAGCCCCACGGGGGGTAATAGCGGGGAGCTGTTTTTT.